The clone carrying this T cell receptor beta chain was recorded many times. Its antigen is currently unknown. Exclusion criteria comprised uncontrolled infection, other autoimmune disease, pregnancy or lactation. Fresh peripheral blood, around 10 ml of it, supplied the PBMCs. The V gene lost 3 bases and the J gene lost 1 base, with 10 bases spanning the gap. Germline V gives CDR1 DFQATT, CDR2 SNEGSKA (reference sequence). The CDR3 length is 14 residues. This entry is derived from a study of T cells in Graves' hyperthyroidism and ophthalmopathy. Overall study: Peripheral blood was secured at the point of initial diagnosis, before any treatment. Findings and limits, study-wide: For ophthalmopathy, model prediction preceded onset by a median about 6 months.

The investigators amplified TCR beta CDR3 regions from RNA transcripts. An initial round of RT-PCR targeting the TCR CDR3 relied on the HTBI primer set. TCRdb reanalysed the multiplex PCR reads using MiXCR and keeps one entry per CDR3 protein. The sample includes around 420,000 distinct CDR3 sequences, 15% to 18% of them seen just once. The receptor's source is a woman under 30 with Graves' hyperthyroidism. The V gene is TRBV20-1, the J gene TRBJ1-5; D is uncertain. The sample consisted of blood. CDR3 region: CSAREGSSNQPQHF. CDR3 DNA sequence: TGCAGTGCTAGGGAGGGTTCCAGCAATCAGCCCCAGCATTTT.